This entry describes one T cell receptor (beta chain). The sample comes from a study of blood T cell repertoires in COVID-19. In the study overall: Specimens from acute and convalescent COVID-19 originated in the United States, Italy and Spain. In each case, the material was cDNA or gDNA derived from T cells, B-cell-depleted T cells, or PBMCs.

V lost 4 bases and J 5 bases, leaving 15 bases between the germline ends. The CDR3 sequence is 15 residues long. The germline V gene has CDR1 SNHLY and CDR2 FYNNEI. In the source study's methods: Amplifying reference gene primers gave estimates of nucleated cell counts. Data came from immunoSEQ multiplex PCR; TCRdb stores just in-frame clones and leaves some out. V, J and clone size reflect that table, while D and trimming were determined from the DNA. The sample holds a few hundred thousand clones, nearly 90% seen once. Sequenced material: peripheral blood. V usage is TRBV2 and J usage is TRBJ2-1; maybe TRBD2 (6 bases). The clonotype originates from a man in his fifties or sixties with COVID-19, enrolled during active disease. CDR3 amino acids: CASSVFSLANNEQFF. CDR3 nucleotides: TGTGCCAGCAGTGTATTCAGCCTAGCGAACAATGAGCAGTTCTTC.